This TCR beta chain emerged from a study of control samples from healthy donors and cancer patients. The repertoire was sequenced with immunoSEQ multiplex PCR; TCRdb's copy has only in-frame clones and lacks some. The sample records 110,000 to 150,000 clones, approximately 94% being singletons. The V segment lost 2 bases and the J segment 7 bases; nucleotides outside the gene matches: 9. Per the germline V gene, CDR1 is LNHNV and CDR2 is YYDKDF (reference sequence). The CDR3 extends over 16 amino acids. V and J are TRBV15 and TRBJ1-5; TRBD1 agrees at 9 bases. The source of this sequence is a middle-aged man in good health. The sequencing sample was made of blood. For the CDR3, the DNA is TGTGCCACCAGCAGATCCCCCCGGGACAGGGACCAGCCCCAGCATTTT. Translating it yields CATSRSPRDRDQPQHF.